The text below deals with one T cell receptor (beta chain). This sample is drawn from a study of preoperative IRX-2 immunotherapy in early breast cancer. Treatment denoted: preoperative locoregional IRX-2 cytokine immunotherapy. This CDR3 comprises 15 residues. Trimming took off 2 bases at V and 0 bases at J, with 9 bases between the two ends. Germline V gene lookup returns CDR1 MNHGY and CDR2 SAAAGT. Sequencing used immunoSEQ multiplex PCR; TCRdb keeps in-frame clones, though not all of them. The sample gives tens of thousands of clones, roughly 80% of which show up once; around 1.5% is in the top ten.

The source was lymph node tissue, collected after IRX-2 immunotherapy. The chain recombines TRBV6-8 with TRBJ2-3, with D uncertain. The clonotype originates from a human donor with breast cancer. Here the CDR3 reads CASSYGYSSTDTQYF. The CDR3 DNA sequence: TGTGCCAGCAGTTACGGCTACTCCAGCACAGATACGCAGTATTTT.